This TCR beta chain was profiled in a study of blood T cell repertoires in COVID-19. The repertoire was sequenced with immunoSEQ multiplex PCR; TCRdb's copy has only in-frame clones and lacks some. This table holds roughly 430,000 clones, around nine tenths found once. Germline CDR1 and CDR2: MNHEY and SVGAGI. The length of the CDR3 is 13 residues. The V gene lost 7 bases and the J gene lost 6 bases, with 13 bases spanning the gap. V usage is TRBV6-5 and J usage is TRBJ1-5; weak D call: TRBD1 (6 bases). The receptor was derived from a woman under 30 who had been exposed to COVID-19. Material for sequencing was PBMCs or T cells enriched from blood (not recorded which). CDR3 sequence: CASTEGHGQPQHF. The CDR3 DNA reads TGTGCCAGCACCGAGGGACACGGTCAGCCCCAGCATTTT.